This T cell receptor (beta chain) was found in a study of beta chain features in type 1 diabetes (dated by TCRdb to 2017 to 2018). Looking at the study overall: Mean age, gender distribution, total cell number and subset yield did not differ between patients and healthy donors. Across all samples, fewer than 130 million sorted cells were examined, and cell number per subset correlated strongly with RNA yield. The study compared the TCRB repertoires of sorted circulating CD4+ T cell subsets in recently diagnosed type 1 diabetes patients with those in matched healthy donors. Regulatory and stem cell-like memory subsets were isolated from only 8 patients and 8 healthy donors, whereas naive and central memory subsets came from all 30 or so donors.

The investigation overall reported the following: In all four CD4+ subsets, TCRB CDR3 length was moderately but significantly shorter in type 1 diabetes patients. Naive, central memory and regulatory TCRB repertoires appeared to be more alike among patients than among healthy donors. Because small numbers of individuals were included in the HLA sub-analyses, any influence of HLA type on TCRB rearrangement was left unresolved. PCR might favor shorter templates, but patient and control samples were amplified and corrected together, so any skew would affect both groups equally. Because cDNA was sequenced instead of genomic DNA, activated cells with high expression could be over-represented, although the groups did not differ in activation or CD3 levels. At VDJ recombination sites, type 1 diabetes patients had fewer insertions and more deleted nucleotides, which implies abnormalities in thymic rearrangement.

The High Capacity cDNA Reverse Transcription Kit was used to reverse transcribe all of the isolated RNA, meaning that expressed TCRB transcripts were what got sequenced. Deep immunoSEQ sequencing was performed on naive, central memory and regulatory T cell samples, with an average of around 3.4 million total reads per sample. After sorted cells were lysed in RLT buffer, RNA was extracted with DNase-treated RNeasy Micro or Mini kits, with the choice depending on cell number. To prevent cross-contamination, every cell subset was processed on its own, while patient and healthy donor samples were processed together. Using the immunoSEQ multiplex PCR, TCRB sequences were amplified from cDNA into 87-bp fragments spanning the CDR3 region. Amplicons were sequenced on the Illumina HiSeq platform. The original methods were these. Synthetic template baselines were used to correct PCR bias computationally, reads within Hamming distance 2 were collapsed together, and singletons that could not be merged were discarded. Reads were aligned against IMGT to assign V, D and J genes, CDR3 length and insertions or deletions at six rearrangement sites. Clonotype counts were normalized to sorted cell number within each subset before computing true diversity and Gini coefficients with the tcR R package. The overlap coefficient, calculated on TCRB nucleotide sequences, was used to quantify repertoire sharing. Out-of-frame TCRB sequences from naive cells were analyzed as a proxy for the pre-selection repertoire. Drawn from immuneACCESS, this table holds only the in-frame rearrangements with V and J called that TCRdb kept. Clones are partly lost; checked studies trace under half to an unresolved V gene and leave the rest unexplained. That table supplies the V and J calls and clone size; D and trimming were determined from the DNA. The sample table holds more than 200,000 clones, of which around 16% were seen once. Together, the top ten hold approximately 0.087% of the sample.

In the case of this clone: Which antigen it targets is not known. It has no much larger one-base neighbor in the sample; base qualities were not kept.

Each donor gave one peripheral blood draw, averaging around 0.11 L, which was collected into heparinised tubes. Using a panel that included CD45RO, CCR7, CD25, CD127, CD95 and CD27, naive, central memory, regulatory and stem cell-like memory CD4+ T cells were sorted on a BD FACSAria II. Every sorted population had a purity above 98%. Right away, PBMCs were isolated by Lymphoprep density gradient centrifugation and were stained directly, with no culture step. Samples were stained and sorted in pairs, with one healthy donor and one patient per experiment, so that batch effects were minimized. The origin of this receptor is a man aged 30 to 39 with type 1 diabetes. Source material: naive CD4+ T cells from blood. The sample's cell subset or site label is to be understood as: true naive CD4+ T cells.

The CDR3 reads as follows: CATRQGAEDEKLFF. In nucleotides, the sequence is TGTGCCACCCGACAGGGGGCAGAAGATGAAAAACTGTTTTTT. The V and J segments used are TRBV10-3 and TRBJ1-4; the central 10 bases match TRBD1. CDR1 and CDR2, looked up from the germline V gene, are ENHRY and SYGVKD. Inclusive of the bounding cysteine and phenylalanine, the CDR3 is 14 residues long. Kept here is only the CDR3 DNA, which spans 42 bases and is read in frame from base 1. At the junction V is shortened by 10 bases and J by 6 bases; bases outside the gene matches: 8.